The 6 T cell receptor beta chains listed next were all sequenced from one sample in a study of T cell clonotyping in hematopoietic cell transplantation. The time point: recipient sample about 28 days before transplant, after cytoreduction. Sequenced by immunoSEQ multiplex PCR; TCRdb stores in-frame clones only, minus some. The sample yields about 41,000 clones, roughly 85% seen once. The material was peripheral blood mononuclear cells, obtained before stem cell transplant. The receptors were gathered from a man between 60 and 70 years old with acute myeloid leukemia. Some clones in this sample may be carry-over from other donors' samples.

This clone was seen more than once but under ten times. This chain joins TRBV7-2 and TRBJ1-1; TRBD1 is a possible D gene (5 bases). Trimming cost V 6 bases and J 1 base, with 9 bases left between them. The germline CDR1 and CDR2 sequences are SGHTA and FQGNSA. This CDR3 spans 13 amino acids. The CDR3 region has the DNA TGTGCCAGCAGGGAGACAGCGAACACTGAAGCTTTCTTT. Amino acids: CASRETANTEAFF.

The V and J genes are TRBV10-3 and TRBJ1-1; weak D call: TRBD1 (5 bases). This CDR3 has 17 residues. Trimming shortened V by 2 bases and J by 6 bases, and 22 bases separated the two germline ends. Germline V gene lookup returns CDR1 ENHRY and CDR2 SYGVKD. The CDR3 reads CAISETPGPGLGAEAFF. In nucleotides, the CDR3 is TGTGCCATCAGTGAGACCCCGGGGCCCGGGCTGGGCGCTGAAGCTTTCTTT.

This clone was detected only a few times. The J gene is TRBJ1-3, the V gene TRBV28, with D unclear. The CDR3 is 10 amino acids. V lost 10 bases and J lost 4, with 5 bases in between. Germline CDR1 MDHEN, CDR2 SYDVKM. The DNA for the CDR3 is TGTGCCACCAGAGGAAACACCATATATTTT. Its protein is CATRGNTIYF.

This sequence joins TRBV11-1 and TRBJ1-1; unclear D gene. CDR3 length equals 14 residues. Germline V gene data show CDR1 as SGHAT and CDR2 as FQDESV (reference sequence). V gave up 5 bases and J gave up 1 base, with 11 bases separating them. CDR3 nucleotides: TGTGCCAGCAGCCCCGGACGGAGGAACACTGAAGCTTTCTTT. It translates to CASSPGRRNTEAFF.

V and J are TRBV9 and TRBJ1-2; 8 bases are a match to TRBD1. Germline V gives CDR1 SGDLS, CDR2 YYNGEE. The CDR3 is 13 amino acids. J was trimmed by 7 bases and V by 4 bases; bases with no gene match: 6. CDR3 sequence reads: CASSFQDRVGYTF. CDR3 DNA: TGTGCCAGCAGCTTCCAGGACAGGGTTGGCTACACCTTC.

The V gene is TRBV7-9, the J gene TRBJ1-1; D is ambiguous. V was shortened by 1 base and J by 11 bases, with 11 bases between the two germline ends. From germline, CDR1 is SEHNR and CDR2 FQNEAQ (reference sequence). The CDR3 contains 12 residues. In DNA, the CDR3 is TGTGCCAGCAGCTTAGAGGGCTCTTCGGCTTTCTTT. This codes for CASSLEGSSAFF.